This T cell receptor beta chain originates from a study of breast tumors, draining lymph nodes, adjacent tissues. The study's findings and limits: Luminal-like breast cancer showed significantly higher tumor–nontumor repertoire similarity than basal-like. Most tumor T cells seemingly derive from lymph node, then expand in tumor. Tumor T cell lymph node origin was a supported hypothesis, not proven. Tumors had less TCR diversity than lymph nodes, more than nontumor tissue.

TCRdb called the multiplex PCR reads again in MiXCR, with one record for every CDR3 protein. The data contain approximately 210,000 distinct CDR3 sequences, 32% of them singletons. The trim removed 4 bases at V and 4 bases at J, leaving 11 bases unmatched. Germline CDR1 is SGDLS and CDR2 is YYNGEE. CDR3 length: 16 residues. Samples came from axillary lymph nodes draining the breast cancer. As concerns this clonotype: The antigen is unknown.

Material: axillary lymph node tissue. This TCR derives from a female donor with breast cancer. Some clones in this sample may be carry-over from other donors' samples. The chain has TRBV9 and TRBJ2-7, with 10 nucleotides matching TRBD1. The CDR3 nucleotides read TGTGCCAGCAGCCGTTCAACCGGGACAGGGGAGTACGAGCAGTACTTC. Protein product: CASSRSTGTGEYEQYF.